This passage covers 3 T cell receptor beta chains from one sample sequenced in a study of T cells after yellow fever vaccination. TCRdb re-called the 5' RACE reads with MiXCR, one entry per CDR3 protein. This sample has about 580,000 distinct CDR3 sequences, with about 15% found just once. Material: PBMCs, obtained 4 to 5 days after the first yellow fever vaccination. The source of these receptors is a man in his late teens or twenties who received the YFV17D yellow fever vaccine.

A word on this clonotype: One junction end disagrees with the germline gene, perhaps due to a read error. This chain uses TRBV5-1 with TRBJ1-1; 11 bases line up with TRBD1. Per germline, CDR1 SGHRS and CDR2 YFSETQ. The CDR3 has 14 residues. CDR3 in DNA: TGCGCCTGCAGTGGGACAGGGGGATTTACTGAAGCTTTCTTT. Amino acid sequence: CACSGTGGFTEAFF.

This clonotype has ten or more counts. V gene TRBV5-1 combines with J gene TRBJ2-3, with 9 positions matching TRBD2. Germline assignment: CDR1 SGHRS and CDR2 YFSETQ. The V segment lost 0 bases and the J segment 2 bases; nucleotides outside the gene matches: 7. There are 17 residues in the CDR3. The CDR3 sequence: CASSLVSSGEATDTQYF. Written as DNA, the CDR3 is TGCGCCAGCAGCTTGGTGTCTAGCGGGGAGGCCACAGATACGCAGTATTTT.

The gene calls are TRBV7-9 and TRBJ1-2, with 10 bases identical to TRBD1. V lost 9 bases, J lost 7 bases, and 11 bases stayed unmatched. Germline assignment: CDR1 SEHNR and CDR2 FQNEAQ (reference sequence). The CDR3 has 14 amino acids. The CDR3, as DNA: TGTGCCAGTGAACCGGGACAGGGGTTTGGTGGCTACACCTTC. Residues: CASEPGQGFGGYTF. The variable domain in full, with the rest retrieved from reference TRBV7-9 and TRBJ1-2, is DTGVSQNPRHKITKRGQNVTFRCDPISEHNRLYWYRQTLGQGPEFLTYFQNEAQLEKSRLLSDRFSAERPKGSFSTLEIQRTEQGDSAMYLCASEPGQGFGGYTFGSGTRLTVV.